This TCR beta chain was retrieved from a study of CD8+CD57+ T cells in acquired aplastic anemia. Across the study: The DNA of sorted CD4+ and CD8+ cells averaged approximately 3.3 ug.

The CDR3 is 14 residues long. Profiles of TCR beta VDJ and CDR3 were generated from a genomic DNA template. TCRdb re-called the reads with MiXCR, one entry per CDR3 protein. The sample lists around 150,000 distinct CDR3 sequences, 40% to 45% occurring once. Turning to this clonotype: This clone may be a read error of a much larger clone one base away.

Sequenced: sorted CD4+, CD8+, or CD8+CD57+ T cells (not recorded which) from PBMCs. This rearrangement joins TRBV12-3 or TRBV12-4 to TRBJ1-4, with D possibly TRBD1 on 5 matching bases. The source of this sequence is a human donor in good health, serving as a control. DNA of the CDR3: TGTACCAGCAGTTCGCGGGGCGGTAATGAAAAACTGTTTTTT. It encodes CTSSSRGGNEKLFF.